These 15 T cell receptor beta chains share one sample of origin, sequenced in a study of Graves' ophthalmopathy and Graves' hyperthyroidism. TCR beta CDR3 amplification used RNA transcripts. Following a first-round RT-PCR that used HTBI primers, a second-round multiplex PCR was carried out. TCRdb itself ran the multiplex PCR reads through MiXCR, one entry per CDR3 protein. The sample has around 1.1 million distinct CDR3 sequences, about two fifths seen once. The specimen was peripheral blood or thyroid tissue (not recorded which). The receptors were gathered from an adult man with Graves' hyperthyroidism.

This rearrangement joins TRBV29-1 to TRBJ2-5; weak D call: TRBD1 (7 bases). There are 13 residues in the CDR3. V was trimmed by 0 bases and J by 4 bases, leaving 9 bases between them. Germline V gene data show CDR1 as SQVTM and CDR2 as ANQGSEA. Here the CDR3 DNA reads TGCAGCGTTGAAGATCAGGGGGGAGAGACCCAGTACTTC. Translated: CSVEDQGGETQYF.

CDR3 DNA: TGTGCCAGCAGCTTAGTGGGGATTCCTGAAGCTTTCTTT. Protein: CASSLVGIPEAFF. The chain employs TRBV7-9 and TRBJ1-1; no clear D gene. CDR1 is SEHNR and CDR2 is FQNEAQ in the germline V gene (reference sequence). The V end lost 1 base, the J end lost 6 bases, and 9 bases lay between the germline ends. This CDR3 comprises 13 residues. Drawing the rest from reference TRBV7-9 and TRBJ1-1, the complete variable domain is DTGVSQNPRHKITKRGQNVTFRCDPISEHNRLYWYRQTLGQGPEFLTYFQNEAQLEKSRLLSDRFSAERPKGSFSTLEIQRTEQGDSAMYLCASSLVGIPEAFFGQGTRLTVV.

Remarks on this clonotype: Since the CDR3 does not end with the conserved phenylalanine or tryptophan, this likely comes from a read error. It is unclear where the CDR3 begins or ends on the DNA, so no DNA is shown, and the CDR3 is as TCRdb lists it. The rearrangement links TRBV19 to TRBJ2-5. The CDR3 comprises 8 residues, both ends counted. The V gene's germline CDR1 is LNHDA and CDR2 SQIVND (reference sequence). CDR3 residues: CASSDIVT.

The chain carries TRBV9 and TRBJ1-6; no clear D gene. The V gene's germline CDR1 is SGDLS and CDR2 YYNGEE. The CDR3 has 16 amino acids. The V end lost 4 bases, the J end lost 8 bases, and 19 bases lay between the germline ends. The CDR3 reads CASSHAVREGHSPLHF. The CDR3 nucleotides read TGTGCCAGCAGCCACGCCGTTCGAGAGGGCCATTCACCCCTCCACTTT.

Many counts were recorded for this clonotype. The genes are TRBV29-1 and TRBJ1-3, with 7 bases identical to TRBD1. Germline lookup yields CDR1 SQVTM and CDR2 ANQGSEA. The CDR3 sequence is 14 residues long. V lost 5 bases, J lost 2 bases, and 6 bases stayed unmatched. The CDR3 loop reads CSVQLTGPGNTIYF. In DNA form, the CDR3 reads TGCAGCGTTCAATTGACAGGGCCTGGAAACACCATATATTTT.

This clonotype was recorded many times. This sequence joins TRBV10-3 and TRBJ1-2; 11 bases match TRBD1. This CDR3 region has 15 residues. V lost 10 bases to trimming and J lost 0 bases; unmatched junction nucleotides: 7. Germline CDR1 is ENHRY and CDR2 is SYGVKD. This chain's CDR3 is CATSGTGGANYGYTF. CDR3 sequence (DNA): TGTGCCACTTCCGGGACAGGGGGAGCTAACTATGGCTACACCTTC.

J is TRBJ2-7 and V is TRBV25-1; D ambiguous. Germline CDR1 reads MGHDK; CDR2 reads SYGVNS. The V gene lost 5 bases and the J gene lost 0 bases, with 14 bases spanning the gap. This CDR3 is built from 15 residues. DNA of the CDR3: TGTGCCAGCAGTTTAGATGCCAGGAGCTCCTACGAGCAGTACTTC. Residues: CASSLDARSSYEQYF.

Worth noting for this clonotype: A junction boundary mismatches the germline segment, possibly from a read error. The chain uses TRBV7-9 and TRBJ2-7; D assignment may be TRBD1 or TRBD2 (5 bases each). CDR1 SEHNR and CDR2 FQNEAQ come from the germline V gene (reference sequence). The CDR3 length is 14 residues. CDR3 in amino acids: CASSTGLVTGELYF. The CDR3 coding sequence is TGTGCCAGCAGCACAGGCCTAGTCACCGGGGAGCTGTACTTC.

This clonotype has more than one count but fewer than ten. The chain combines TRBV7-2 with TRBJ1-6, with TRBD1 identical over 10 bases. The CDR3 contains 15 residues. Germline values: CDR1 SGHTA, CDR2 FQGNSA. V trimming: 5 bases; J trimming: 13 bases; junction bases outside the gene matches: 11. CDR3 coding DNA: TGTGCCAGCAGCCAGGGACAGGGGCCTGGATGGCCCCTCCACTTT. Translation: CASSQGQGPGWPLHF.

The chain uses TRBV7-9 and TRBJ1-5; possible D gene TRBD1, 6 bases. The CDR3 extends over 15 amino acids. Germline values: CDR1 SEHNR, CDR2 FQNEAQ (reference sequence). Trimming removed 5 bases from V and 7 bases from J, with 18 bases in between. This chain's CDR3 is CASSQGGQGAQPQHF. The CDR3 nucleotides are TGTGCCAGCAGCCAAGGGGGGCAGGGTGCCCAGCCCCAGCATTTT.

The V and J genes are TRBV10-3 and TRBJ2-5, with 7 bases aligning to TRBD1. The V gene end was trimmed by 3 bases and the J gene end by 5 bases; junction bases not matched to a gene: 3. Looked up from germline, CDR1 is ENHRY and CDR2 is SYGVKD. CDR3 length: 13 residues. Here the CDR3 DNA reads TGTGCCATCAGTGACTCGACAGGGGAGACCCAGTACTTC. It translates to CAISDSTGETQYF.

This clonotype was observed many times. This rearrangement joins TRBV14 to TRBJ2-2; the D is unclear. CDR1 is SGHDN, CDR2 FVKESK, per germline. CDR3 size: 12 residues. V dropped 5 bases and J dropped 1 base, with 2 bases sitting between them. The CDR3 DNA sequence: TGTGCCAGCAGCATGAACACCGGGGAGCTGTTTTTT. Protein sequence: CASSMNTGELFF.

This clonotype was detected a few times. The chain links TRBV20-1 to TRBJ2-2; 7 bases line up with TRBD1. This CDR3 is built from 14 residues. Germline CDR1 is DFQATT and CDR2 is SNEGSKA (reference sequence). V shed 3 bases and J 6 bases; nucleotides not matched to a gene: 7. The CDR3 is CSARSNRGAGELFF. The CDR3 DNA reads as TGCAGTGCTAGGTCTAACAGGGGCGCCGGGGAGCTGTTTTTT.

This chain uses TRBV7-2 with TRBJ1-5, with 9 bases matching TRBD1. Trimming at V came to 5 bases and at J to 7 bases, leaving 12 bases not matched to a gene. The germline V gene has CDR1 SGHTA and CDR2 FQGNSA. There are 16 residues in the CDR3. The CDR3 nucleotides are TGTGCCAGCAGCACACCGGGACAGGGTTTATACCAGCCCCAGCATTTT. This encodes CASSTPGQGLYQPQHF.

This clonotype was picked up many times. DNA for the CDR3: TGCAGCGTTGAGGCAGCCACCTCGGGGACCCAGTACTTC. Protein: CSVEAATSGTQYF. The chain employs TRBV29-1 and TRBJ2-5; no clear D. CDR1 is SQVTM, CDR2 ANQGSEA, per germline. V was shortened by 3 bases and J by 7 bases, with 15 bases between the two germline ends. This CDR3 contains 13 residues.